The present T cell receptor (beta chain) was sequenced within a study of technical replicates of blood from several donors. The protocol was immunoSEQ multiplex PCR, while the TCRdb copy is restricted to in-frame clones and leaves out a portion. In the table there are around 70,000 clones, over 90% of which are singletons. This CDR3 is built from 16 residues. Losses at the gene ends were 5 bases for V and 6 bases for J; bases not matched to a gene: 14. Germline-derived CDR1 and CDR2 are SEHNR and FQNEAQ (reference sequence). Source material: T cells isolated from PBMCs. The chain is built from TRBV7-9 and TRBJ1-2; 8 bases match TRBD1. This receptor was taken from a human donor in good health. DNA of the CDR3: TGTGCCAGCAGCCCAGGGGGGCAGGGGGCCAACGATGGCTACACCTTC. Its translation: CASSPGGQGANDGYTF.